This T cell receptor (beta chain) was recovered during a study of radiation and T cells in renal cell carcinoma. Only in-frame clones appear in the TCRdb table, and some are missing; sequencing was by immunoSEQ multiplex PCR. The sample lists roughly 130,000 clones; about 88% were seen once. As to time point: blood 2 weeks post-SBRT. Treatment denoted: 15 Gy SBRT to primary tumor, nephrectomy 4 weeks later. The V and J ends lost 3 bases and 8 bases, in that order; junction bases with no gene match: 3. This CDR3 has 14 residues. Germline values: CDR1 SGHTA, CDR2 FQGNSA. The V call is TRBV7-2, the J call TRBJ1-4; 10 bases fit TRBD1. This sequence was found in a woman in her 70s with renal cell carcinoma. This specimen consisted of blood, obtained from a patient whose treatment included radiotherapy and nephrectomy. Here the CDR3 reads CASSLGTGEEKLFF. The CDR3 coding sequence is TGTGCCAGCAGCTTGGGGACAGGGGAGGAAAAACTGTTTTTT.